This T cell receptor beta chain was profiled in a study of OX40 agonist ivuxolimab in advanced cancers. Using immunoSEQ multiplex PCR, the repertoire was profiled, and TCRdb retains in-frame clones only, with some absent. The repertoire holds 37,000 or so clones, 70% to 90% seen once, with approximately 15% in the top ten. V was clipped by 0 bases and J by 7 bases, with 7 bases between them. The V gene's germline CDR1 is SQVTM and CDR2 ANQGSEA. This CDR3 spans 12 amino acids. This chain uses TRBV29-1 with TRBJ2-1; tentatively, D is TRBD2 (6 bases). The sample consisted of CD4+ or CD8+ T cells sorted from blood, taken in a trial of the OX40 agonist ivuxolimab. This receptor was taken from an adult with an advanced solid tumor such as melanoma, head and neck, liver or kidney cancer. The CDR3, as DNA: TGCAGCGTTGAAGAAGGAGGGAATGAGCAGTTCTTC. Its protein product is CSVEEGGNEQFF.